One sample yielded the 21 T cell receptor beta chains listed below, sequenced in a study of shared clonotypes between healthy human individuals. Sequenced by immunoSEQ multiplex PCR; TCRdb stores in-frame clones only, minus some. This table has some 1 million clones, about 75% appearing once. Sequenced material: memory CD4+ T cells sorted from blood. The subset denotes: CD45RA-negative fraction. Source of these receptors: a man younger than 35 in good health.

This clone was observed a handful of times. The rearrangement uses TRBV25-1 and TRBJ1-6, with D unclear. The CDR3 has 11 amino acids. The V gene lost 3 bases and the J gene lost 10 bases, with 4 bases spanning the gap. CDR1 MGHDK and CDR2 SYGVNS come from the germline V gene. The CDR3 protein is CASSDGSPLHF. CDR3 coding DNA: TGTGCCAGCAGTGACGGGTCACCCCTCCACTTT.

V gene TRBV15 combines with J gene TRBJ2-1; the D gene is possibly TRBD1 (5 bases). In germline, CDR1 is LNHNV, CDR2 YYDKDF (reference sequence). The CDR3 consists of 15 residues. V was cut by 4 bases and J by 7 bases, with 17 bases left in between. As DNA, the CDR3 is TGTGCCACCAGCAAGGACCGAGACAGTCGGAATGAGCAGTTCTTC. It encodes CATSKDRDSRNEQFF.

V is TRBV10-1 and J is TRBJ1-2; the match to TRBD1 covers 8 bases. Germline trimming cut 5 bases from V and 4 bases from J; bases unmatched to any gene: 3. This CDR3 spans 13 amino acids. CDR1 WNHNN and CDR2 SYGVQD come from the germline V gene (reference sequence). CDR3 sequence: CASSNDRGYGYTF. In DNA form, the CDR3 reads TGCGCCAGCAGTAACGACAGGGGCTATGGCTACACCTTC.

This clone was seen a few times. The chain has TRBV7-9 and TRBJ2-7, with a tentative D call TRBD1 (6 bases). This CDR3 spans 16 amino acids. The germline gives CDR1 SEHNR, CDR2 FQNEAQ (reference sequence). Trimming shortened V by 4 bases and J by 0 bases, and 16 bases separated the two germline ends. CDR3 region: CASSSIPSTGSYEQYF. In nucleotides, the CDR3 is TGTGCCAGCAGCTCGATCCCATCGACAGGCTCCTACGAGCAGTACTTC.

This rearrangement joins TRBV6-5 to TRBJ2-7; D ambiguous. The ends were cut back, 6 bases at V and 1 base at J, with 10 bases in the middle. CDR1 MNHEY and CDR2 SVGAGI come from the germline V gene. The CDR3 covers 13 residues. The CDR3 DNA reads TGTGCCAGCAGGGCGGAGTTTTCCTACGAGCAGTACTTC. It yields the protein CASRAEFSYEQYF.

The chain combines TRBV11-3 with TRBJ2-3; D is undetermined. Germline lookup yields CDR1 SGHNT and CDR2 YENEEA. The CDR3 has 11 amino acids. V lost 1 base to trimming and J lost 5 bases, with 1 base between them. CDR3 bases: TGTGCCAGCAGCTTAGGAGATACGCAGTATTTT. Protein sequence: CASSLGDTQYF.

This clone was seen only a few times. The junction departs from germline at one end; a sequencing error may be responsible. The chain combines TRBV7-9 with TRBJ1-1, with D perhaps TRBD1 (5 bases). In germline, CDR1 is SEHNR, CDR2 FQNEAQ (reference sequence). This CDR3 is 14 amino acids long. CDR3 protein: CASSLAGHSAEAFF. The CDR3 DNA reads TGTGCCAGCAGCCTAGCCGGACACTCGGCGGAGGCTTTCTTT. The variable domain in full, completed from reference TRBV7-9 and TRBJ1-1, reads DTGVSQNPRHKITKRGQNVTFRCDPISEHNRLYWYRQTLGQGPEFLTYFQNEAQLEKSRLLSDRFSAERPKGSFSTLEIQRTEQGDSAMYLCASSLAGHSAEAFFGQGTRLTVV.

The genes are TRBV7-9 and TRBJ2-7, with 8 bases matching TRBD1. The V segment lost 7 bases and the J segment 2 bases; nucleotides outside the gene matches: 7. Germline V gives CDR1 SEHNR, CDR2 FQNEAQ (reference sequence). The CDR3 runs to 14 residues. This CDR3 is CASTGQGLTYEQYF. The DNA for the CDR3 is TGTGCCAGCACCGGACAGGGCCTAACCTACGAGCAGTACTTC.

This chain links TRBV19 with TRBJ2-2, with unresolved D. CDR1 LNHDA and CDR2 SQIVND come from the germline V gene (reference sequence). V lost 5 bases to trimming and J lost 7 bases, with 5 bases between them. The CDR3 is 11 residues long. CDR3 sequence: CASSAHGELFF. In DNA, the CDR3 is TGTGCCAGTAGTGCTCACGGGGAGCTGTTTTTT. The full variable domain, completed using reference TRBV19 and TRBJ2-2, is DGGITQSPKYLFRKEGQNVTLSCEQNLNHDAMYWYRQDPGQGLRLIYYSQIVNDFQKGDIAEGYSVSREKKESFPLTVTSAQKNPTAFYLCASSAHGELFFGEGSRLTVL.

The chain employs TRBV5-1 and TRBJ2-2; 10 nucleotides match TRBD1. CDR1 is SGHRS, CDR2 YFSETQ, per germline. Trimming took 0 bases from V and 6 from J; bases not matched to a gene: 2. The CDR3 extends over 15 amino acids. The CDR3 here is CASSLVTGGSGELFF. The DNA of the CDR3 is TGCGCCAGCAGCTTGGTGACAGGGGGCTCCGGGGAGCTGTTTTTT. Full variable domain (outside the CDR3, taken from reference TRBV5-1 and TRBJ2-2): KAGVTQTPRYLIKTRGQQVTLSCSPISGHRSVSWYQQTPGQGLQFLFEYFSETQRNKGNFPGRFSGRQFSNSRSEMNVSTLELGDSALYLCASSLVTGGSGELFFGEGSRLTVL.

The chain employs TRBV25-1 and TRBJ1-2; 8 bases are shared with TRBD1. This CDR3 is 14 amino acids long. Germline V gene lookup returns CDR1 MGHDK and CDR2 SYGVNS. After removal of 8 bases from V and 5 bases from J, the junction contained 10 bases not matched to a gene. The CDR3 protein is CASQFGQGGYGYTF. As DNA, the CDR3 is TGTGCCAGCCAATTTGGACAGGGAGGGTATGGCTACACCTTC.

This chain joins TRBV6-5 and TRBJ2-2; TRBD1 matches 7 bases. This CDR3 comprises 15 residues. With 6 bases clipped from V and 5 bases from J, the junction kept 9 bases outside the gene matches. CDR1 is MNHEY, CDR2 SVGAGI, per germline. DNA of the CDR3: TGTGCCAGCAGGGCTCCGACAGGGCAAACCGGGGAGCTGTTTTTT. It codes for CASRAPTGQTGELFF.

The V gene is TRBV9, the J gene TRBJ2-2; D uncertain. Trimming cost V 0 bases and J 6 bases, with 15 bases left between them. The V gene's germline CDR1 is SGDLS and CDR2 YYNGEE. CDR3 length equals 16 residues. The CDR3 here is CASSVGHTNLAGELFF. Written as DNA, the CDR3 is TGTGCCAGCAGCGTAGGACACACTAACTTGGCCGGGGAGCTGTTTTTT.

The gene calls are TRBV4-1 and TRBJ1-4; D perhaps matches TRBD1 (5 bases). This CDR3 has 15 amino acids. The ends were cut back, 1 base at V and 5 bases at J, with 11 bases in the middle. Germline CDR1 and CDR2: MGHRA and YSYEKL. CDR3 sequence (DNA): TGCGCCAGCAGCCAAGGACAGCTTAAAAATGAAAAACTGTTTTTT. It encodes CASSQGQLKNEKLFF.

V and J are TRBV5-1 and TRBJ2-4; possibly TRBD2 for D (5 bases). This CDR3 comprises 14 residues. V lost 0 bases and J 5 bases, leaving 9 bases between the germline ends. Germline CDR1 SGHRS, CDR2 YFSETQ. DNA of the CDR3: TGCGCCAGCAGCTTGGGAGGGCGTGAAAACATTCAGTACTTC. Protein: CASSLGGRENIQYF.

The chain uses TRBV6-5 and TRBJ2-3; TRBD1 or TRBD2 may be the D gene (5 bases each). Germline loops: CDR1 MNHEY, CDR2 SVGAGI. This CDR3 contains 16 residues. V lost 0 bases to trimming and J lost 1 base, with 11 bases between them. The CDR3 spells CASSYSWGTGTDTQYF. In DNA form, the CDR3 reads TGTGCCAGCAGTTACTCGTGGGGGACGGGCACAGATACGCAGTATTTT.

The chain joins TRBV5-1 to TRBJ1-1, with D possibly matching TRBD1 (5 bases). Deletions cut 4 bases from V and 4 bases from J, with 20 bases between. The CDR3 covers 16 residues. Germline CDR1 and CDR2: SGHRS and YFSETQ. CDR3 DNA sequence: TGCGCCAGCAGCGCGCGGGGGTCGGGGAGTCGCACTGAAGCTTTCTTT. Translated, it gives CASSARGSGSRTEAFF.

The genes are TRBV19 and TRBJ2-2; D may be TRBD1 (5 bases). Germline V gene sequence: CDR1 LNHDA, CDR2 SQIVND (reference sequence). Trimming took 6 bases from V and 3 from J, leaving 14 bases between them. This CDR3 region has 15 residues. The CDR3 here is CASRPRAQDTGELFF. The CDR3 nucleotides read TGTGCCAGTAGGCCCAGGGCGCAGGACACCGGGGAGCTGTTTTTT.

Worth noting for this clone: One end of the junction varies from germline; a read error may be responsible. The chain recombines TRBV7-7 with TRBJ2-5; 7 bases are a match to TRBD1. The germline V gene encodes CDR1 SSHAT and CDR2 FNYEAQ (reference sequence). The length of the CDR3 is 15 residues. DNA of the CDR3: TGTGCTAGCAGCGCATTACAGGGGCAGGGGGAGACCCAGTACTTC. This encodes CASSALQGQGETQYF.

This sequence joins TRBV6-5 and TRBJ1-6, with 7 bases that match TRBD1. CDR3 length: 14 amino acids. In germline, CDR1 is MNHEY, CDR2 SVGAGI. V lost 6 bases and J lost 8; bases outside the gene matches: 7. The CDR3 sequence is CASRQNTGDSPLHF. CDR3 sequence (DNA): TGTGCCAGCAGACAGAACACAGGGGATTCACCCCTCCACTTT.

This rearrangement joins TRBV28 to TRBJ1-2, with 12 positions matching TRBD1. From germline, CDR1 is MDHEN and CDR2 SYDVKM. The CDR3 sequence is 16 residues long. Trimming at V came to 10 bases and at J to 6 bases, leaving 15 bases not matched to a gene. The CDR3 region is CAIPASRGQGADGYTF. The DNA of the CDR3 is TGTGCCATCCCAGCCTCCCGGGGACAGGGGGCAGATGGCTACACCTTC.